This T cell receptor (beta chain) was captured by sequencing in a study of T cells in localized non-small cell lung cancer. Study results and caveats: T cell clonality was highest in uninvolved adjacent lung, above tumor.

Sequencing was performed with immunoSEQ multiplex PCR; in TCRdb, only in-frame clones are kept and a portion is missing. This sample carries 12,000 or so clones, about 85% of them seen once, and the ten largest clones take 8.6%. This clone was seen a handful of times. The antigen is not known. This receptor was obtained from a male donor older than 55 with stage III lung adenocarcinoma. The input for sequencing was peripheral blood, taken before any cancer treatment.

The CDR3 loop is CASRRGGANNEQFF. The CDR3 region has the DNA TGTGCCAGCAGACGAGGGGGGGCCAACAATGAGCAGTTCTTC. This sequence joins TRBV28 and TRBJ2-1, with a possible D match to TRBD2 (7 bases). The CDR3 length is 14 residues. CDR1 is MDHEN, CDR2 SYDVKM, per germline. Trimming removed 6 bases from V and 5 bases from J, with 14 bases in between.